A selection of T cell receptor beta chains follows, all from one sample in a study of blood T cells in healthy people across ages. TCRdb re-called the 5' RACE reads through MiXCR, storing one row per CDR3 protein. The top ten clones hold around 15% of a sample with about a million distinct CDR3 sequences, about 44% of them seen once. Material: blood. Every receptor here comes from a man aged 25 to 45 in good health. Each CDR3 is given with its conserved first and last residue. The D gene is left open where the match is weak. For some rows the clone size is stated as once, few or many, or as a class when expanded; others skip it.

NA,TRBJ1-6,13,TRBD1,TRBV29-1,CSVRDRGDSPLHF,TGCAGCGTCCGGGACAGGGGTGATTCACCCCTCCACTTT
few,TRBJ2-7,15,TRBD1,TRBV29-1,CSVEEMGQGTYEQYF,TGCAGCGTTGAAGAAATGGGACAGGGGACCTACGAGCAGTACTTC
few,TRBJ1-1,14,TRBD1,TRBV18,CASSSTGGHTEAFF,TGTGCCAGCTCTTCTACAGGGGGCCACACTGAAGCTTTCTTT
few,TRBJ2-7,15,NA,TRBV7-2,CASSLISRSSYEQYF,TGTGCCAGCAGCTTAATATCTAGGAGCTCCTACGAGCAGTACTTC
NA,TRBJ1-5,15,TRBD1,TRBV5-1,CASSLGTGMEQPQHF,TGCGCCAGCAGCTTAGGGACAGGGATGGAGCAGCCCCAGCATTTT
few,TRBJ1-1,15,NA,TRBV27,CASSTWTRGDTEAFF,TGTGCCAGCAGCACCTGGACCCGGGGTGACACTGAAGCTTTCTTT
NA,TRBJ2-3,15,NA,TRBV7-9,CASSDGNQARDTQYF,TGTGCCAGCAGCGACGGCAACCAAGCTAGAGATACGCAGTATTTT
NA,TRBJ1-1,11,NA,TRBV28,CASSLWGGAFF,TGTGCCAGCAGTTTATGGGGGGGAGCTTTCTTT
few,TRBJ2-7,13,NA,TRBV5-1,CASSDRESYEQYF,TGCGCCAGCAGCGATAGGGAGAGCTACGAGCAGTACTTC
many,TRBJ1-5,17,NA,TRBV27,CASSPVGAGVGNQPQHF,TGTGCCAGCAGTCCCGTTGGGGCGGGGGTGGGTAATCAGCCCCAGCATTTT
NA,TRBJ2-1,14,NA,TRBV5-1,CASPGDRSYNEQFF,TGCGCCAGCCCGGGGGACCGCTCCTACAATGAGCAGTTCTTC
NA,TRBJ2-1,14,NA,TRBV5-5,CASSGRVGHNEQFF,TGTGCCAGCAGCGGCCGCGTGGGCCACAATGAGCAGTTCTTC
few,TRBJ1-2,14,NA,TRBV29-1,CSVEDSGLHYGYTF,TGCAGCGTTGAAGATTCGGGGTTGCACTATGGCTACACCTTC
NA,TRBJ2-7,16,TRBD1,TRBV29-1,CSAASGTGGLEYEQYF,TGCAGCGCAGCCTCCGGGACAGGGGGCTTGGAATACGAGCAGTACTTC
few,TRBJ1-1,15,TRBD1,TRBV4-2,CASSLPGGMSTEAFF,TGTGCCAGCAGCCTCCCAGGGGGGATGAGCACTGAAGCTTTCTTT
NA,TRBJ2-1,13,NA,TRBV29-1,CGGTANGANEQFF,TGCGGGGGGACAGCTAATGGAGCTAATGAGCAGTTCTTC
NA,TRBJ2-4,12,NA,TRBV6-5,CASSYNLYGQYF,TGTGCCAGCAGTTACAATCTCTACGGGCAGTACTTC
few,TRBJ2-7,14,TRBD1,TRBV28,CASSDPDRVREQYF,TGTGCCAGCAGTGACCCGGACAGGGTCCGGGAGCAGTACTTC
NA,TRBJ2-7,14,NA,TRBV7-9,CASSSNTRTYEQYF,TGTGCCAGCAGCTCCAACACACGAACCTACGAGCAGTACTTC
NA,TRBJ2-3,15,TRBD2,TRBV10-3,CAIGTSGGSTDTQYF,TGTGCCATCGGGACTAGCGGGGGTAGCACAGATACGCAGTATTTT
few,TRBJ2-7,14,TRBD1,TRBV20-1,CSARGTGGSHEQYF,TGCAGTGCTAGAGGGACAGGGGGTAGCCACGAGCAGTACTTC
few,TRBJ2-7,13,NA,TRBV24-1,CATSDGGGYEQYF,TGTGCCACCAGTGATGGGGGTGGTTACGAGCAGTACTTC
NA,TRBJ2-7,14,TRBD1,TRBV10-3,CAINQGTGIYEQYF,TGTGCCATCAACCAAGGGACAGGGATCTACGAGCAGTACTTC
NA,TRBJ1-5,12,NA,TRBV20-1,CSARVSDQPQHF,TGTAGTGCTAGAGTTTCCGATCAGCCCCAGCATTTT
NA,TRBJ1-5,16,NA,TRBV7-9,CASSLFRGGQNQPQHF,TGTGCCAGCAGCTTATTTCGGGGGGGGCAGAATCAGCCCCAGCATTTT
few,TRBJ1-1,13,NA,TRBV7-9,CASLWIGQSEAFF,TGTGCCAGTCTATGGATCGGGCAGTCAGAAGCTTTCTTT
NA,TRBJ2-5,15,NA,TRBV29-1,CSVRQANVGGNEQYF,TGCAGCGTTCGGCAGGCCAACGTTGGGGGGAATGAGCAGTACTTC
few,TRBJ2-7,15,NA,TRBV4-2,CASSQDSGRTYEQYF,TGTGCCAGCAGCCAAGACTCAGGCAGGACCTACGAGCAGTACTTC
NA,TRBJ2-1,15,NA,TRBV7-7,CASSFDLTSYNEQFF,TGTGCTAGCAGCTTCGACCTAACCTCCTACAATGAGCAGTTCTTC
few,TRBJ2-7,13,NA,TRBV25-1,CASSELVTHEQYF,TGTGCCAGCAGTGAATTGGTCACCCACGAGCAGTACTTC
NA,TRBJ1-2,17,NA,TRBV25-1,CASSESFTGPPFYGYTF,TGTGCCAGCAGTGAATCATTCACAGGGCCCCCTTTCTATGGCTACACCTTC
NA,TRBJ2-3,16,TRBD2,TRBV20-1,CSARPTSGGVTDTQYF,TGCAGTGCTAGGCCGACTAGCGGGGGGGTCACAGATACGCAGTATTTT
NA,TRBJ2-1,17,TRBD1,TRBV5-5,CASSQNRGRRSDNEQFF,TGTGCCAGCAGCCAGAACAGGGGGCGCCGGTCGGACAATGAGCAGTTCTTC
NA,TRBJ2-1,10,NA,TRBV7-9,CASSAEEQFF,TGTGCCAGCAGCGCCGAGGAGCAGTTCTTC
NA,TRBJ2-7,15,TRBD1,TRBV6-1,CASSEVETGVYEQYF,TGTGCCAGCAGCGAGGTGGAGACAGGGGTCTACGAGCAGTACTTC
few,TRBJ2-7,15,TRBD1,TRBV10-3,CAISESGQGGDEQYF,TGTGCCATCAGTGAGTCGGGACAGGGTGGGGACGAGCAGTACTTC
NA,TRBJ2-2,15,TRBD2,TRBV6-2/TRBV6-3,CASSLIGGDTGELFF,TGTGCCAGCAGTTTGATTGGGGGGGACACCGGGGAGCTGTTTTTT
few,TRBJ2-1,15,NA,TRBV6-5,CASSYSGQFGNEQFF,TGTGCCAGCAGTTACTCGGGTCAGTTTGGTAATGAGCAGTTCTTC
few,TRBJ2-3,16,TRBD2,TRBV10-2,CASSDPAGGSTDTQYF,TGCGCCAGCAGTGACCCCGCGGGGGGCTCCACAGATACGCAGTATTTT
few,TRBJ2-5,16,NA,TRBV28,CASSLPLSDAQETQYF,TGTGCCAGCAGTTTGCCCTTGAGCGACGCCCAAGAGACCCAGTACTTC